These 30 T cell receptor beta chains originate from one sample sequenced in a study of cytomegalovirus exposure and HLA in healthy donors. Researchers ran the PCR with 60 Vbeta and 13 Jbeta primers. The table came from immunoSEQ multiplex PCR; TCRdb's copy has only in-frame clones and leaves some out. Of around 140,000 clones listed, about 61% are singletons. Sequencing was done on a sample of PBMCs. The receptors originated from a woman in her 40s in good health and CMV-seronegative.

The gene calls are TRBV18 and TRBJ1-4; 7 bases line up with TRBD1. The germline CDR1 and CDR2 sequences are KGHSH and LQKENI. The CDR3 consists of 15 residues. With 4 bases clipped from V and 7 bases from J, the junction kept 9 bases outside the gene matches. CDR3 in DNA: TGTGCCAGCTCACTCCACCCGGGACAGATTGAAAAACTGTTTTTT. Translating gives CASSLHPGQIEKLFF.

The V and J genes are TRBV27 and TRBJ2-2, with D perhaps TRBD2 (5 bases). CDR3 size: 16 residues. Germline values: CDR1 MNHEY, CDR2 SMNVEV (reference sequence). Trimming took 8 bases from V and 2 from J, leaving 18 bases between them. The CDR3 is CASQVRGWYNTGELFF. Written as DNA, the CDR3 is TGTGCCAGCCAAGTACGGGGTTGGTACAACACCGGGGAGCTGTTTTTT.

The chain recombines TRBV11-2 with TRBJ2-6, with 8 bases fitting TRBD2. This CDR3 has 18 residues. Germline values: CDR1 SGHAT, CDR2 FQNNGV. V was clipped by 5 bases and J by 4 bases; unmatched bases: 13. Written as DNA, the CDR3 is TGTGCCAGCAGCGCGGGGGGACTCTCCTTGGTCGGGGCCAACGTCCTGACTTTC. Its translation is CASSAGGLSLVGANVLTF.

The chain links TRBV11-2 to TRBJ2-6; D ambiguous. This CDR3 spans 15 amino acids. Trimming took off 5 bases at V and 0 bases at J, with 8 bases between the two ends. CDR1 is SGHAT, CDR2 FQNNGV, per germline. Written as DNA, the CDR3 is TGTGCCAGCAGCCTTCGAGGCTCTGGGGCCAACGTCCTGACTTTC. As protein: CASSLRGSGANVLTF.

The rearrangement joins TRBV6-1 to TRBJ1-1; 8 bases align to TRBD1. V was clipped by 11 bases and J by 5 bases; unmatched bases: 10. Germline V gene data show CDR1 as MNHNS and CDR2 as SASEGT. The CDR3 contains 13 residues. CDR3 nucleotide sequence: TGTGCCGCCGGGACAGGCGGTTGGACTGAAGCTTTCTTT. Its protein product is CAAGTGGWTEAFF.

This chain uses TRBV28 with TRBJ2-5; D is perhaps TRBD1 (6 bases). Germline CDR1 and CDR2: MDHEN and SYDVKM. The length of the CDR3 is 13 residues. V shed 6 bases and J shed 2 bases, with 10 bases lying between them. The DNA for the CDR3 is TGTGCCAGCAGCACCCAGGGGCAAGAGACCCAGTACTTC. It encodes CASSTQGQETQYF.

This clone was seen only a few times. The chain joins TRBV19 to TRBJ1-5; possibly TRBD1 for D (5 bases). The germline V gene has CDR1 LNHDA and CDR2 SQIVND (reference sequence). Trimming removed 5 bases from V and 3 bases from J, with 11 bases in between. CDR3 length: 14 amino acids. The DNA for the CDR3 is TGTGCCAGTAGTCCCCAGGGTTTCAATCAGCCCCAGCATTTT. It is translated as CASSPQGFNQPQHF.

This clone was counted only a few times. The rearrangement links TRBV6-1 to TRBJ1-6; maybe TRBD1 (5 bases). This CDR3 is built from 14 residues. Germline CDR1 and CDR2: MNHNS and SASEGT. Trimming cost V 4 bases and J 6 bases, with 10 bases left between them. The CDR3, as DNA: TGTGCCAGCAGTGTTTCAGGGTCTAATTCACCCCTCCACTTT. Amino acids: CASSVSGSNSPLHF.

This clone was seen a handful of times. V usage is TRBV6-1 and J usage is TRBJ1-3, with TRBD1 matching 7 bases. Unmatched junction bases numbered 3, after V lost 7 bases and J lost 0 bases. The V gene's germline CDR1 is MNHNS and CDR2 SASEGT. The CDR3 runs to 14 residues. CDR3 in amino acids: CASMAGGSGNTIYF. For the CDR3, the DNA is TGTGCCAGCATGGCAGGGGGCTCTGGAAACACCATATATTTT.

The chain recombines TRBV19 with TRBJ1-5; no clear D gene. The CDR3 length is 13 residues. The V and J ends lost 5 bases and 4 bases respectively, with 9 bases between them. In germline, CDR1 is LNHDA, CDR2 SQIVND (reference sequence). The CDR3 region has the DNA TGTGCCAGTAGTGAGGTTAAGAATCAGCCCCAGCATTTT. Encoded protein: CASSEVKNQPQHF.

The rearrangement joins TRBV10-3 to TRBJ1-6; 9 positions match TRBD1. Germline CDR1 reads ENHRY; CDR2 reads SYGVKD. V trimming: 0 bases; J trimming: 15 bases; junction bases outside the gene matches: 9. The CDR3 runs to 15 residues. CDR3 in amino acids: CAISESRDRERVLHF. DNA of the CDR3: TGTGCCATCAGTGAGTCCCGGGACAGGGAACGGGTCCTCCACTTT.

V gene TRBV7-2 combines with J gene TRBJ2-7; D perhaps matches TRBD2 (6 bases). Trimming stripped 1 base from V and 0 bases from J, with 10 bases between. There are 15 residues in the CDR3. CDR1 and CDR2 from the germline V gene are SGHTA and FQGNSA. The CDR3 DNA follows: TGTGCCAGCAGCTTAGACCGGGACTCCTCCTACGAGCAGTACTTC. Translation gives CASSLDRDSSYEQYF.

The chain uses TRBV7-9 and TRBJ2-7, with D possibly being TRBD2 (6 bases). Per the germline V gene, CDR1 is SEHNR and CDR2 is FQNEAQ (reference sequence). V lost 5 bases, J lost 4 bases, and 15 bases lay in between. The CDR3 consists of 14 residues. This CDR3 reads CASSQSGTVYEQYF. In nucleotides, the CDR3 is TGTGCCAGCAGCCAGTCTGGGACTGTTTACGAGCAGTACTTC.

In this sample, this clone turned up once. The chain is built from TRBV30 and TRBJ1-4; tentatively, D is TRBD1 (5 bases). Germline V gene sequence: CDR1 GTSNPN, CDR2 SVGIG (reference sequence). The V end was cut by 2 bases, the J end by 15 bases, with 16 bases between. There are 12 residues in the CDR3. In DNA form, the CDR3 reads TGTGCCTGGAGTTCGGGGGAGAGTTGGATGTTTTTT. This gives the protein CAWSSGESWMFF.

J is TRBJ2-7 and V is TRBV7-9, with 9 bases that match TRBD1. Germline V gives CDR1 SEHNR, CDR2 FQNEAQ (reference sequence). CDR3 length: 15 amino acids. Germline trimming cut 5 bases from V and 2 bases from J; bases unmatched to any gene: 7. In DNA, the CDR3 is TGTGCCAGCAGCCCCGGGACAGGGAATGCCTACGAGCAGTACTTC. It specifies CASSPGTGNAYEQYF.

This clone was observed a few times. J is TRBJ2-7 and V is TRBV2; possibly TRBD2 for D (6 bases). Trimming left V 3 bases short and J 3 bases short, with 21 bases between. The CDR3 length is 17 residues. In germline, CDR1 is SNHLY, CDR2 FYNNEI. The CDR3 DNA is TGTGCCAGCAGTGATCCTGCCGCCCTAGCGTCGATCTACGAGCAGTACTTC. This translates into CASSDPAALASIYEQYF.

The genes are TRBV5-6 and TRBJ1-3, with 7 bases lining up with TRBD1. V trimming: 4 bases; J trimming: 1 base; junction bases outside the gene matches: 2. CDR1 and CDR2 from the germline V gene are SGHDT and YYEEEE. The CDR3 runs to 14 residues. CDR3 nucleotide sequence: TGTGCCAGCAGCACAGGGGTTTCTGGAAACACCATATATTTT. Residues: CASSTGVSGNTIYF.

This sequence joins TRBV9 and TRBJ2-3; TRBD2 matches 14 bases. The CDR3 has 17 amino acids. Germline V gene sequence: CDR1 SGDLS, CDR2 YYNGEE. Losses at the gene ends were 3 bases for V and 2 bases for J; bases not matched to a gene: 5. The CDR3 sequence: CASSETSGGAYTDTQYF. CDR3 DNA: TGTGCCAGCAGCGAGACTAGCGGGGGGGCTTACACAGATACGCAGTATTTT. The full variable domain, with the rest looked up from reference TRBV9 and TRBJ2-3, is DSGVTQTPKHLITATGQRVTLRCSPRSGDLSVYWYQQSLDQGLQFLIQYYNGEERAKGNILERFSAQQFPDLHSELNLSSLELGDSALYFCASSETSGGAYTDTQYFGPGTRLTVL.

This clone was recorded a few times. The CDR3 coding sequence is TGTGCCAGCAGTTCCCTAGCTCTTGGGTCCTACGAGCAGTACTTC. Amino acids: CASSSLALGSYEQYF. J is TRBJ2-7 and V is TRBV7-9; perhaps TRBD2 as D (5 bases). CDR3 length: 15 amino acids. The germline V and J ends were trimmed by 6 bases and 1 base, with 16 bases remaining between them. Germline assignment: CDR1 SEHNR and CDR2 FQNEAQ (reference sequence).

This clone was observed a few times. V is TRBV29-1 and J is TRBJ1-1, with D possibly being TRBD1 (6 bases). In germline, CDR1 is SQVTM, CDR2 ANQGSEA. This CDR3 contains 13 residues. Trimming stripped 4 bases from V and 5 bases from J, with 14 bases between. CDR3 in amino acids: CSVGQGPGTEAFF. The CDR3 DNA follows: TGCAGCGTTGGTCAGGGGCCAGGGACTGAAGCTTTCTTT.

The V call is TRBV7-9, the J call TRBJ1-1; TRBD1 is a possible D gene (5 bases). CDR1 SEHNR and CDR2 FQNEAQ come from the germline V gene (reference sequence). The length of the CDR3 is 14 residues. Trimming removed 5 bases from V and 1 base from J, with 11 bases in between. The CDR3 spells CASSPPRGNTEAFF. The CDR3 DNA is TGTGCCAGCAGCCCCCCAAGGGGGAACACTGAAGCTTTCTTT.

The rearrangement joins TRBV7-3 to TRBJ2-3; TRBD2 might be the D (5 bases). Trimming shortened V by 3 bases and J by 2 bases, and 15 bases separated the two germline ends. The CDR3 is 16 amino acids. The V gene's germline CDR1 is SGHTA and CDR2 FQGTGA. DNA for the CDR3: TGTGCCAGCAGCTTGAGAGGCGGGTCATACACAGATACGCAGTATTTT. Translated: CASSLRGGSYTDTQYF. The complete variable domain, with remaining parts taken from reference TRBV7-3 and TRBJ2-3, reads GAGVSQTPSNKVTEKGKYVELRCDPISGHTALYWYRQSLGQGPEFLIYFQGTGAADDSGLPNDRFFAVRPEGSVSTLKIQRTERGDSAVYLCASSLRGGSYTDTQYFGPGTRLTVL.

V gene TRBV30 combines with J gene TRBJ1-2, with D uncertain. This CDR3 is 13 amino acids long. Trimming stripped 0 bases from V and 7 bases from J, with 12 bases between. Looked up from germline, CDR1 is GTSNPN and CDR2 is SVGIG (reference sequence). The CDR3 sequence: CAWSVLGSGGYTF. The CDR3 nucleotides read TGTGCCTGGAGTGTACTCGGGTCTGGTGGCTACACCTTC.

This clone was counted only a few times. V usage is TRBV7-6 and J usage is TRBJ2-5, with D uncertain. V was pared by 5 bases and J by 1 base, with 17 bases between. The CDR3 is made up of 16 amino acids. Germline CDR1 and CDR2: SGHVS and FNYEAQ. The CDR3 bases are TGTGCCAGCAGCCCTTACTATTACCTAACCCAAGAGACCCAGTACTTC. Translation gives CASSPYYYLTQETQYF.

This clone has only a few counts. Here the CDR3 DNA reads TGTGCCTGGAGCCCCCCCTCTCAGGGTTGGGAAAACACCATATATTTT. As protein: CAWSPPSQGWENTIYF. The J gene is TRBJ1-3, the V gene TRBV30; possible D gene TRBD1, 5 bases. The germline V gene has CDR1 GTSNPN and CDR2 SVGIG (reference sequence). The V end lost 3 bases, the J end lost 6 bases, and 21 bases lay between the germline ends. The CDR3 sequence is 16 residues long.

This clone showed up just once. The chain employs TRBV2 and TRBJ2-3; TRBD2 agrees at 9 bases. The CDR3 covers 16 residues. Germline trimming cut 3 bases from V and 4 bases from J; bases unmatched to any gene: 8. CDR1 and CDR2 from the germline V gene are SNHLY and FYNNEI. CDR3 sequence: CASSDGTSWNPDTQYF. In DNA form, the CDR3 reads TGTGCCAGCAGTGACGGGACTAGCTGGAATCCAGATACGCAGTATTTT.

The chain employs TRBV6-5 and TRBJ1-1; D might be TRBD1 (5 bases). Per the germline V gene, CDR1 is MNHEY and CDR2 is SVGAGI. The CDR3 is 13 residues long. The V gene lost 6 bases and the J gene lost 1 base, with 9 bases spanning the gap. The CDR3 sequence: CASSQDRNTEAFF. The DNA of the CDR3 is TGTGCCAGCAGCCAAGACAGGAACACTGAAGCTTTCTTT.

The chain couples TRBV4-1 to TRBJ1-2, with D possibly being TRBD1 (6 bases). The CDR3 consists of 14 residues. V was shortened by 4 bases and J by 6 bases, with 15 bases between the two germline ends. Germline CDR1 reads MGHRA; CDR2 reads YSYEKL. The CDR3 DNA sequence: TGCGCCAGCAGCCCCCTAATGGACAGAGATGGCTACACCTTC. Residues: CASSPLMDRDGYTF.

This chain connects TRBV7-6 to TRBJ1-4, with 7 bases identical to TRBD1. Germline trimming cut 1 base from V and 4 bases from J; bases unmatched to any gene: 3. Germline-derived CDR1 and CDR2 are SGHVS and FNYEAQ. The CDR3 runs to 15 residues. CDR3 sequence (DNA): TGTGCCAGCAGCTTAGAGACAGGGCTTAATGAAAAACTGTTTTTT. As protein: CASSLETGLNEKLFF.

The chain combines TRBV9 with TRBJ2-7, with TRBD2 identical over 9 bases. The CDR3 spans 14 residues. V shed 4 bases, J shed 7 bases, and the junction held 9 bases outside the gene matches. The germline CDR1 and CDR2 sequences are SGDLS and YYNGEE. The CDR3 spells CASSLSGGPEEQYF. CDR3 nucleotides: TGTGCCAGCAGCTTGAGCGGGGGGCCGGAGGAGCAGTACTTC.